Presented here are 14 T cell receptor beta chains from one specimen sequenced in a study of cytomegalovirus exposure and HLA in healthy donors (dated by TCRdb to between 2016 and 2019). Libraries were made using the immunoSEQ multiplex PCR assay. Entries here come from immuneACCESS through TCRdb and include only in-frame sequences with V and J called. Some clones fail to appear in such tables; in the studies checked, an unresolved V gene covers under half of the shortfall, and the cause of the remainder is unknown. In all, the sample holds around 150,000 clones, and 88% of those were seen once. The ten largest make up 3% of the sample. The source material was PBMCs. The receptors come from a young man in good health and CMV-seronegative.

This clone was detected only a few times. This chain links TRBV5-5 with TRBJ2-7; tentatively, D is TRBD1 (6 bases). Germline V gene sequence: CDR1 SGHKS, CDR2 YYEKEE (reference sequence). This CDR3 comprises 15 residues. Trimming pared 4 bases from V and 2 bases from J, leaving 16 bases between. The CDR3 sequence is CASSQGPGDAYEQYV. The CDR3 DNA follows: TGTGCCAGCAGCCAAGGGCCAGGGGATGCCTACGAGCAGTACGTC.

This chain connects TRBV4-3 to TRBJ1-2; D perhaps matches TRBD1 (6 bases). The germline V gene has CDR1 LGHNA and CDR2 YSLEER. The CDR3 spans 16 residues. Trimming stripped 2 bases from V and 9 bases from J, with 22 bases between. The CDR3 region has the DNA TGCGCCAGCAGCCAATTCCTGGGGGACAACCGGTGGAGCTACACCTTC. Translation: CASSQFLGDNRWSYTF.

This clone was counted only a few times. The V gene is TRBV7-9, the J gene TRBJ1-2; D ambiguous. Germline values: CDR1 SEHNR, CDR2 FQNEAQ (reference sequence). Trimming shortened V by 1 base and J by 6 bases, and 21 bases separated the two germline ends. The length of the CDR3 is 17 residues. The DNA of the CDR3 is TGTGCCAGCAGCTTAGTTGGGTCCGCGTCGATGGCGGATGGCTACACCTTC. Protein product: CASSLVGSASMADGYTF.

The rearrangement joins TRBV6-5 to TRBJ2-1, with 13 bases aligning to TRBD2. The germline V gene has CDR1 MNHEY and CDR2 SVGAGI. The trim removed 0 bases at V and 6 bases at J, leaving 2 bases unmatched. This CDR3 is 16 amino acids long. The DNA for the CDR3 is TGTGCCAGCAGTTACTCCACTAGCGGGAGGGGCAATGAGCAGTTCTTC. Its translation is CASSYSTSGRGNEQFF.

The chain combines TRBV5-4 with TRBJ2-2, with D maybe TRBD2 (6 bases). Germline V gene sequence: CDR1 SGHNT, CDR2 YYREEE (reference sequence). The V gene lost 4 bases and the J gene lost 0 bases, with 10 bases spanning the gap. The CDR3 runs 15 residues. CDR3 in amino acids: CASSPGTSNTGELFF. The CDR3 DNA is TGTGCCAGCAGCCCCGGGACTTCGAACACCGGGGAGCTGTTTTTT.

The chain couples TRBV2 to TRBJ1-1, with 9 bases that match TRBD1. The ends lost 3 bases at V and 3 bases at J; junction bases unmatched: 8. The germline V gene has CDR1 SNHLY and CDR2 FYNNEI. CDR3 length: 16 amino acids. The CDR3 DNA reads as TGTGCCAGCAGTGATGAAAGGACAGGGGAAGACACTGAAGCTTTCTTT. It yields the protein CASSDERTGEDTEAFF.

V is TRBV4-3 and J is TRBJ2-7; the match to TRBD1 covers 8 bases. V shed 4 bases and J 3 bases; nucleotides not matched to a gene: 8. CDR1 is LGHNA and CDR2 is YSLEER in the germline V gene. The CDR3 length is 15 residues. CDR3 nucleotide sequence: TGCGCCAGCAGCCGACTAGACAGGGGTGGCTACGAGCAGTACTTC. It translates to CASSRLDRGGYEQYF.

The CDR3, as DNA: TGTGCCAGCAGTGAGACTTACTCCTACGAGCAGTACGTC. Amino acids: CASSETYSYEQYV. V is TRBV2 and J is TRBJ2-7; D is unresolved. The V end lost 3 bases, the J end lost 0 bases, and 6 bases lay between the germline ends. Germline CDR1 and CDR2: SNHLY and FYNNEI. This CDR3 region has 13 residues.

This clone was counted between two and nine times. The chain combines TRBV18 with TRBJ1-4; the D is unclear. The CDR3 spans 11 residues. Germline assignment: CDR1 KGHSH and CDR2 LQKENI. Trimming removed 5 bases from V and 8 bases from J, with 6 bases in between. Written as DNA, the CDR3 is TGTGCCAGCTCAGCGGGCGAAAAACTGTTTTTT. Translation gives CASSAGEKLFF.

The chain couples TRBV15 to TRBJ2-3, with a weak D call TRBD2 (5 bases). CDR3 length: 17 amino acids. Trimming shortened V by 0 bases and J by 4 bases, and 17 bases separated the two germline ends. In germline, CDR1 is LNHNV, CDR2 YYDKDF (reference sequence). The CDR3 DNA follows: TGTGCCACCAGCAGAGATAAGGACTTTGGTAGCGCAGATACGCAGTATTTT. Residues: CATSRDKDFGSADTQYF.

This rearrangement joins TRBV7-9 to TRBJ1-1; TRBD1 is a possible D gene (5 bases). Deletions cut 7 bases from V and 1 base from J, with 16 bases between. The CDR3 length is 15 residues. Looked up from germline, CDR1 is SEHNR and CDR2 is FQNEAQ (reference sequence). CDR3 in DNA: TGTGCCAGCACCCAATATGGGGGGAGGAACACTGAAGCTTTCTTT. Residues: CASTQYGGRNTEAFF.

The rearrangement uses TRBV7-2 and TRBJ2-1; TRBD1 matches 11 bases. This CDR3 has 15 residues. The V gene's germline CDR1 is SGHTA and CDR2 FQGNSA. V was pared by 6 bases and J by 5 bases, with 6 bases of the junction left unmatched. The CDR3 is CASSTGQGEHNEQFF. As DNA, the CDR3 is TGTGCCAGCAGTACGGGACAGGGGGAACACAATGAGCAGTTCTTC.

V gene TRBV14 combines with J gene TRBJ2-2; TRBD1 aligns across 8 bases. From germline, CDR1 is SGHDN and CDR2 FVKESK. Trimming took 4 bases from V and 9 from J; bases not matched to a gene: 10. This CDR3 is built from 15 residues. The CDR3 nucleotides read TGTGCCAGCAGCCCCCCGGACAGGGTGTTCAGGGAGCTGTTTTTT. It translates to CASSPPDRVFRELFF.

The rearrangement joins TRBV4-1 to TRBJ2-7; D perhaps matches TRBD2 (6 bases). This CDR3 is built from 16 residues. V dropped 0 bases and J dropped 6 bases, with 18 bases sitting between them. CDR1 MGHRA and CDR2 YSYEKL come from the germline V gene. The CDR3 nucleotides are TGCGCCAGCAGCCAAGATGGCGCCAGGGAGGTGCGCGAGCAGTACTTC. It yields the protein CASSQDGAREVREQYF.